The rows below give T cell receptor beta chains drawn from one sample of a study of identical twins' blood T cells. TCRdb reanalysed the 5' RACE reads using MiXCR and keeps one entry per CDR3 protein. The table includes roughly 380,000 distinct CDR3 sequences, under 30% detected once. The material sequenced was PBMCs. These receptors originate from a woman aged 18-49 years in good health. Each CDR3 is given without its conserved first and last residue. Each record gives: J gene, D gene, V gene, CDR3 protein. D genes are given only for firm matches.

j_gene: TRBJ1-4; d_gene: .; v_gene: TRBV10-3; CDR3aa: AARDATNEKLF
j_gene: TRBJ1-1; d_gene: .; v_gene: TRBV2; CDR3aa: ANSVGEPMNTEAF
j_gene: TRBJ2-7; d_gene: TRBD2; v_gene: TRBV20-1; CDR3aa: SAGASSGILYEQY
j_gene: TRBJ1-1; d_gene: TRBD1; v_gene: TRBV7-9; CDR3aa: ASSIDRGTEAF
j_gene: TRBJ2-1; d_gene: TRBD1; v_gene: TRBV29-1; CDR3aa: SVEKGTGGPYNEQF
j_gene: TRBJ1-2; d_gene: .; v_gene: TRBV9; CDR3aa: ASSAPRDTYGYT
j_gene: TRBJ2-7; d_gene: .; v_gene: TRBV6-2/TRBV6-3; CDR3aa: ASSYDGGTYEQY
j_gene: TRBJ2-2; d_gene: .; v_gene: TRBV20-1; CDR3aa: SARGQGPNTGELF
j_gene: TRBJ2-7; d_gene: .; v_gene: TRBV6-1; CDR3aa: AAGGVTYEQY
j_gene: TRBJ2-7; d_gene: .; v_gene: TRBV4-1; CDR3aa: ASSQGLSRELAGPEQY
j_gene: TRBJ2-1; d_gene: .; v_gene: TRBV16; CDR3aa: ASSQSPPGASSYNEQF
j_gene: TRBJ1-4; d_gene: .; v_gene: TRBV5-6; CDR3aa: ASSLDGSMEKLF
j_gene: TRBJ1-1; d_gene: .; v_gene: TRBV7-3; CDR3aa: ASSLSSGMNTEAF
j_gene: TRBJ2-7; d_gene: TRBD2; v_gene: TRBV20-1; CDR3aa: SATGGLARAYEQY
j_gene: TRBJ2-4; d_gene: TRBD1; v_gene: TRBV6-5; CDR3aa: ASSWTGQQGDIQY
j_gene: TRBJ1-6; d_gene: .; v_gene: TRBV6-2/TRBV6-3; CDR3aa: ASSQETRDSPLH
j_gene: TRBJ1-4; d_gene: .; v_gene: TRBV5-1; CDR3aa: ASSSGHNEKLF
j_gene: TRBJ1-3; d_gene: .; v_gene: TRBV4-3; CDR3aa: ASSQDSPGGNTIY
j_gene: TRBJ1-6; d_gene: TRBD1; v_gene: TRBV6-6; CDR3aa: ASTGQGQNSPLH
j_gene: TRBJ2-7; d_gene: .; v_gene: TRBV7-9; CDR3aa: ASSPRENPYEQY
j_gene: TRBJ1-5; d_gene: TRBD1; v_gene: TRBV6-1; CDR3aa: ASAQDRGLQPQH
j_gene: TRBJ1-1; d_gene: TRBD1; v_gene: TRBV6-2/TRBV6-3; CDR3aa: ASSYRRRDRGMNTEAF
j_gene: TRBJ1-1; d_gene: .; v_gene: TRBV11-2; CDR3aa: ASSLKGNTEAF
j_gene: TRBJ2-3; d_gene: .; v_gene: TRBV9; CDR3aa: ASSTPTDPTDTQY
j_gene: TRBJ2-2; d_gene: .; v_gene: TRBV20-1; CDR3aa: SARAPLWTGELF
j_gene: TRBJ2-5; d_gene: TRBD1; v_gene: TRBV2; CDR3aa: ASSGRGGQQETQY
j_gene: TRBJ2-7; d_gene: .; v_gene: TRBV10-3; CDR3aa: AIRSGPSYEQY
j_gene: TRBJ1-2; d_gene: .; v_gene: TRBV5-1; CDR3aa: ASSPRGQKANYGYT
j_gene: TRBJ2-1; d_gene: .; v_gene: TRBV12-3/TRBV12-4; CDR3aa: ASSLGGLNNEQF
j_gene: TRBJ2-2; d_gene: .; v_gene: TRBV5-1; CDR3aa: ASSGRDTGELF
j_gene: TRBJ2-1; d_gene: TRBD2; v_gene: TRBV20-1; CDR3aa: SARKTSGAFNEQF
j_gene: TRBJ1-1; d_gene: .; v_gene: TRBV29-1; CDR3aa: SVVDSLNTEAF
j_gene: TRBJ2-2; d_gene: .; v_gene: TRBV29-1; CDR3aa: SGAGSNLGELF
j_gene: TRBJ1-5; d_gene: TRBD1; v_gene: TRBV12-5; CDR3aa: ASGLVRQGDFGGPSNQPQH
j_gene: TRBJ1-2; d_gene: TRBD1; v_gene: TRBV20-1; CDR3aa: SATLTGGESYGYT
j_gene: TRBJ1-2; d_gene: TRBD1; v_gene: TRBV6-5; CDR3aa: ASMGQYGDGYT
j_gene: TRBJ1-6; d_gene: .; v_gene: TRBV12-3/TRBV12-4; CDR3aa: ASSKGPYNSPLH
j_gene: TRBJ1-1; d_gene: TRBD1; v_gene: TRBV3-1; CDR3aa: ASTRNRDRGENTEAF
j_gene: TRBJ2-1; d_gene: TRBD2; v_gene: TRBV20-1; CDR3aa: SANRPGLVGNEQF
j_gene: TRBJ2-2; d_gene: .; v_gene: TRBV6-5; CDR3aa: ASRNSANTGELF
j_gene: TRBJ1-3; d_gene: TRBD1; v_gene: TRBV4-1; CDR3aa: ASKTGTASGNTIY
j_gene: TRBJ1-4; d_gene: .; v_gene: TRBV5-1; CDR3aa: ASSLGYGATNEKLF
j_gene: TRBJ1-4; d_gene: TRBD1; v_gene: TRBV2; CDR3aa: ASSPSGTGSRPNEKLF
j_gene: TRBJ1-4; d_gene: .; v_gene: TRBV29-1; CDR3aa: SAEDLHPRASGEKLL
j_gene: TRBJ1-2; d_gene: .; v_gene: TRBV27; CDR3aa: ASSLGGGDGYT
j_gene: TRBJ1-4; d_gene: TRBD1; v_gene: TRBV2; CDR3aa: ASSDAGGAYNEKLF
j_gene: TRBJ1-1; d_gene: .; v_gene: TRBV5-1; CDR3aa: ASSLGSGTEAF
j_gene: TRBJ1-1; d_gene: .; v_gene: TRBV5-6; CDR3aa: ASSTSSIHAF
j_gene: TRBJ1-1; d_gene: .; v_gene: TRBV5-1; CDR3aa: ASSLGEGDTEAF
j_gene: TRBJ2-7; d_gene: .; v_gene: TRBV21-1; CDR3aa: APPSGGGYEQY